This T cell receptor beta chain was profiled in a study of cytomegalovirus exposure and HLA in healthy donors. Germline CDR1 reads SGHVS; CDR2 reads FNYEAQ. V was pared by 1 base and J by 7 bases, with 2 bases of the junction left unmatched. The CDR3 totals 15 residues. PCR amplification relied on 60 Vbeta primers (plus 13 Jbeta primers). As processed by the authors: It was a later analysis that counted around 85 million unique TCR beta chains, of which some 9.9 million were shared. Clones were read by immunoSEQ multiplex PCR, and TCRdb kept only the in-frame ones, dropping some. That table supplies the V and J calls and clone size; D and trimming were determined from the DNA. The profile shows around 150,000 clones, 75% to 85% of them singletons. Overall study findings and caveats: High specificity and sensitivity for cytomegalovirus status were reported for the classifier. TCR beta V segments were, for the most part, productive about 87% or about 30% of the time in an earlier analysis.

Remarks on this clone: No antigen is known for it.

V and J are TRBV7-6 and TRBJ2-2; TRBD2 agrees at 11 bases. The receptor was isolated from a human donor in good health. The material sequenced was PBMCs. In nucleotides, the CDR3 is TGTGCCAGCAGCTTAGAACTAGCGGGAGTCGGGGAGCTGTTTTTT. It specifies CASSLELAGVGELFF. Full variable domain (outside the CDR3, taken from reference TRBV7-6 and TRBJ2-2): GAGVSQSPRYKVTKRGQDVALRCDPISGHVSLYWYRQALGQGPEFLTYFNYEAQQDKSGLPNDRFSAERPEGSISTLTIQRTEQRDSAMYRCASSLELAGVGELFFGEGSRLTVL.